The subject of this entry is one T cell receptor (beta chain). The antigen is undetermined. Losses at the gene ends were 4 bases for V and 2 bases for J; bases not matched to a gene: 8. The length of the CDR3 is 16 residues. Germline CDR1 SNHLY, CDR2 FYNNEI. The data belong to a study of cytomegalovirus exposure and HLA in healthy donors. Overall study results and limits: Indistinguishability led to the exclusion of some V segments, TRBV6-2 and TRBV6-3 included.

The PCR was carried out with 60 Vbeta primers and 13 Jbeta primers. The table came from immunoSEQ multiplex PCR; TCRdb's copy has only in-frame clones and leaves some out. The table records fewer than 350,000 clones, approximately 90% of them present only once. The chain carries TRBV2 and TRBJ2-3; 8 bases map to TRBD2. The receptor was isolated from a woman aged 18 to 35 in good health and CMV-seronegative. Specimen: PBMCs. The CDR3 loop reads CASSVPGGTITDTQYF. Written as DNA, the CDR3 is TGTGCCAGCAGTGTGCCGGGGGGGACAATCACAGATACGCAGTATTTT.